The present T cell receptor beta chain was sequenced within a study of blood T cell repertoires in COVID-19. Across the study: COVID-19 samples, acute and convalescent, were from the United States, Italy and Spain. Sources were T cells, B-cell-depleted T cells, or PBMCs; the material itself was cDNA or gDNA.

V was cut by 7 bases and J by 1 base, with 7 bases left in between. Germline CDR1 is SGHDT and CDR2 is YYEEEE. CDR3 length: 12 amino acids. Under the authors' procedure: Reference gene primers were amplified, and this amplification served to estimate nucleated cell counts. Measured with immunoSEQ multiplex PCR; TCRdb has only the in-frame clones, and not every one. The V and J calls and clone size are taken from that table; D and trimming were inferred from the DNA. This sample has more than 110,000 clones, with about 82% found just once. The receptor was derived from a man aged 50 or older with acute or convalescent COVID-19. The V call is TRBV5-6, the J call TRBJ2-3; a possible D gene is TRBD2 (5 bases). Sequenced sample: peripheral blood. The CDR3 coding sequence is TGTGCCAGCGCGGAGGGCACAGATACGCAGTATTTT. Its translation is CASAEGTDTQYF.